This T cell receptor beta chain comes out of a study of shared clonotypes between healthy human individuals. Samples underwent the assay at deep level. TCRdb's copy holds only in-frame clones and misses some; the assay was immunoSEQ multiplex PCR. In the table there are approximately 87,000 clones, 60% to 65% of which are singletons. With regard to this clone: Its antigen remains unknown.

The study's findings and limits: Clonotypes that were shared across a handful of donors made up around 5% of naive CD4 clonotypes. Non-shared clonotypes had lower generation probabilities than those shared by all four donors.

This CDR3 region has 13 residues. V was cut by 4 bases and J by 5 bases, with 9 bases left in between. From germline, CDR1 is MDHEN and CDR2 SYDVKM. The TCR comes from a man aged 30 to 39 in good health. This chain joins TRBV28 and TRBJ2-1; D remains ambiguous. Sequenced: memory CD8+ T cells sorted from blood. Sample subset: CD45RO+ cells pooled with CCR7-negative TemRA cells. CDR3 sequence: CASSSNWNNEQFF. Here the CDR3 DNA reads TGTGCCAGCAGTTCCAACTGGAACAATGAGCAGTTCTTC. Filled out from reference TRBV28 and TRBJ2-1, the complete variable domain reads DVKVTQSSRYLVKRTGEKVFLECVQDMDHENMFWYRQDPGLGLRLIYFSYDVKMKEKGDIPEGYSVSREKKERFSLILESASTNQTSMYLCASSSNWNNEQFFGPGTRLTVL.